The present T cell receptor beta chain was sequenced within a study of CXCR3-negative and CXCR3-positive naive CD8 T cells. Study context: Roughly 135 million TRB reads were obtained overall (about 1.5 +/- 0.3 million per library).

CDR1 is SGHDT and CDR2 is YYEEEE in the germline V gene. The CDR3 spans 13 residues. Study-level findings and limits: Naive subsets displayed similar surface CD5, and TCR strength was inferred from TRB CDR3 properties. Similar TRBV-TRBJ usage characterized naive CXCR3-negative and CXCR3-positive cells; memory cells differed. Hydrophobicity of TRB CDR3s was greater in CXCR3-positive naive cells than in CXCR3-negative naive cells.

Via 5' RACE with UMI labels, TRB cDNA libraries were prepared. For each CDR3 protein, TCRdb gives one entry from its re-call of the 5' RACE reads, without DNA. There are 84,000 or so distinct CDR3 sequences in the sample, with less than 0.6% held by the top ten. For this clonotype: As yet, its antigen is unknown.

Identification of naive CD8+ T cells rested on CD45RO-CCR7+CD27+CD95- status. This TCR came from a human donor in good health. Some clones in this sample may be carry-over from other donors' samples. J is TRBJ2-1 and V is TRBV5-6; TCRdb lists TRBD2, though no DNA is available to test this call. The material sequenced was naive CXCR3+ CD8+ T cells from blood. Subset here: CD45RO-CCR7+CD27+CD95- naive CD8+ T cells expressing CXCR3 (TNR3+). This CDR3 is CASLLAALNEQFF.